This T cell receptor beta chain stems from a study of blood T cell repertoires in COVID-19 (dated by TCRdb to 2018 to 2021). With respect to the entire study: Samples from collaborators originated in the United States, Italy and Spain and spanned both the acute and convalescent phases of COVID-19. The prospective study material was composed of cDNA or gDNA derived from T cells, B-cell-depleted T cells, or PBMCs. The dataset comprised deeply sampled blood TCRbeta repertoires from subjects exposed to, actively infected with, or recovered from COVID-19. The repertoires were released in a freely available public database meant as a resource for research on the immune response to SARS-CoV-2. The samples were drawn from two sources: the first 160 participants of the ongoing ImmuneRACE study, and over 1,000 subjects contributed by 6 global collaborators. A de-identified subject ID, COVID-19 status, age in years and sex were almost always included in the sample metadata. HLA class I and class II types, where available, came from metadata supplied by the sample provider rather than from assay-based typing. Points the paper makes about the study in general: The quantity of clinical and demographic metadata differed by source and by participant and was supplied without curation.

The CDR3 holds 16 amino acids from the cysteine to the phenylalanine. The kept DNA is CDR3 alone, 48 bases in frame from the first base. CDR1 and CDR2, per the germline V gene, are LGHNT and FRNRAP. Compared with germline, V lacks 5 bases and J lacks 6 bases; bases without a gene match: 9. Whole blood was collected in K2EDTA tubes by collaborating institutions according to the institutions' own protocols. For TCRbeta analysis, collaborators shipped samples in one of three forms: frozen whole blood, isolated PBMCs, or DNA extracted from either of those sample types. The immunoSEQ Assay, a bias-controlled multiplex PCR, was used to amplify TCRbeta CDR3 regions from genomic DNA. The study's processing was this. Within the assay, amplification of reference gene primers was used to estimate how many nucleated cells each sample contained. To quantify the absolute abundance of each unique TCRbeta CDR3 rearrangement, sequence reads were collapsed and filtered. For each sample, productive Simpson clonality was calculated as the square root of Simpson's diversity index across productive rearrangements. The source is immuneACCESS, and TCRdb retained only in-frame sequences with V and J called. Part of the clones is not carried over; for the studies checked, unresolved V genes explain less than half of this, and the remainder is unexplained. That table supplies the V and J calls and clone size; D and trimming were determined from the DNA. Counted in this sample were roughly 190,000 clones; around nine tenths of them appeared once. 3% to 4% of the sample comes from the top ten.

Concerning this clone: There is no known antigen for this receptor. No quality values exist for individual bases; no much larger clone is one base distant.

The sequence came from a man in his sixties or seventies with acute or convalescent COVID-19. The chain is assembled from TRBV12-5 and TRBJ2-1, and 11 bases in between align with TRBD2. Sample: peripheral blood. The nucleotide sequence reads TGTGCTAGTGGTCCGTTAGCGGGAGGGAATTTCAATGAGCAGTTCTTC. This sequence encodes CASGPLAGGNFNEQFF.